Listed below are T cell receptor beta chains from one sample, sequenced in a study of cytomegalovirus exposure and HLA in healthy donors. Produced via immunoSEQ multiplex PCR; TCRdb's table is partial and in-frame only. The sample holds roughly 120,000 clones, 75% to 90% seen once. Material: PBMCs. The receptors derive from a man younger than 45 in good health and CMV-seronegative. Both conserved end residues are part of each CDR3. A D gene is named only where the DNA matches it firmly. Expanded clones get a size class; other rows say once, few or many, or leave the size out.

>.|TRBV7-2|TRBJ2-7|TRBD2
TGTGCCAGCAGCTGGCTAGGTGTACTAGCGGGTAGCGAGCAGTACTTC
CASSWLGVLAGSEQYF
>.|TRBV10-3|TRBJ2-7|TRBD1
TGTGCCATCCGTGGTTATGACAGGGGGCGCGAGGACGAGCAGTACTTC
CAIRGYDRGREDEQYF
>.|TRBV5-1|TRBJ2-3|TRBD2
TGCGCCAGCAGCTTGGTAGCGGGATCCTTCACAGATACGCAGTATTTT
CASSLVAGSFTDTQYF
>.|TRBV7-9|TRBJ1-2|.
TGTGCCAGCAGCTTTAGTACAGGGCGAGCTAACTATGGCTACACCTTC
CASSFSTGRANYGYTF
>many|TRBV10-3|TRBJ2-7|.
TGTGCCATAGCCAATACAGGGAGCTCCTACGAGCAGTACTTC
CAIANTGSSYEQYF
>.|TRBV7-2|TRBJ2-7|TRBD1
TGTGCCAGCAGCTTAGGGTCCAGGGGGCGTTTTAGGCAAACCTACGAGCAGTACTTC
CASSLGSRGRFRQTYEQYF
>.|TRBV30|TRBJ2-7|TRBD2
TGTGCCTGGAGTCTTTCGACTAGCGGGAGGAAAGATTACGAGCAGTACTTC
CAWSLSTSGRKDYEQYF
>.|TRBV27|TRBJ1-1|.
TGTGCCAGCAGTTTCGGGGGGGCGTTATATAACACTGAAGCTTTCTTT
CASSFGGALYNTEAFF
>.|TRBV4-2|TRBJ2-7|TRBD1
TGTGCCAGCAGCCAAGCTGCGTCAGGGGGAGTTTACGAGCAGTACTTC
CASSQAASGGVYEQYF
>.|TRBV5-1|TRBJ2-5|.
TGCGCCAGCAGCTTTGTGGGGGGGCGTACGGGAGAGACCCAGTACTTC
CASSFVGGRTGETQYF
>.|TRBV6-4|TRBJ2-7|TRBD1
TGTGCCAGCAGCCCCGGGACAGGGCCCTACGAGCAGTACTTC
CASSPGTGPYEQYF
>.|TRBV6-5|TRBJ2-1|TRBD2
TGTGCCAGCAGCGTAGCGGGAGGGTTGAATGAGCAGTTCTTC
CASSVAGGLNEQFF
>few|TRBV19|TRBJ2-1|TRBD2
TGTGCCAGTAGTATACACCTAGCGGGAGGGTTAAGCTCCTACAATGAGCAGTTCTTC
CASSIHLAGGLSSYNEQFF
>.|TRBV6-1|TRBJ1-5|.
TGTGCCAGCAGTGAAGTTCAGGGGCTTCAGCCCCAGCATTTT
CASSEVQGLQPQHF
>.|TRBV11-3|TRBJ2-5|.
TGTGCCAGCAGCTTATTAGGGGGACCCGGGTCCCAAGAGACCCAGTACTTC
CASSLLGGPGSQETQYF
>.|TRBV27|TRBJ2-2|.
TGTGCCTGCGCACGAGGGACCGGGGAGCTGTTTTTT
CACARGTGELFF
>.|TRBV2|TRBJ2-7|.
TGTGCCAGACAACAGGGAGACACCTACGAGCAGTACTTC
CARQQGDTYEQYF
>few|TRBV11-2|TRBJ1-1|.
TGTGCCAGCAGGTTGGACAGAACCTCACGGGGAGCTTTCTTT
CASRLDRTSRGAFF
>.|TRBV7-9|TRBJ1-4|.
TGTGCCAGCAGCTTAGGGGGAGATGGTGGAAAACTGTTTTTT
CASSLGGDGGKLFF
>.|TRBV19|TRBJ2-7|TRBD2
TGTGCCAGTAGTACCCCGGGACTACTAATCTACGAGCAGTACTTC
CASSTPGLLIYEQYF
>once|TRBV6-1|TRBJ2-2|TRBD2
TGTGCCACTCGGGACTACAACACCGGGGAGCTGTTTTTT
CATRDYNTGELFF
>.|TRBV7-3|TRBJ2-3|.
TGTGCCAGCAGCTTAACGGGGGGAACAGACTCTCGCACAGATACGCAGTATTTT
CASSLTGGTDSRTDTQYF
>.|TRBV5-8|TRBJ1-1|.
TGTGCCAGCAGCTTCGTACAGGTCATGAACACTGAAGCTTTCTTT
CASSFVQVMNTEAFF
>.|TRBV5-1|TRBJ2-5|.
TGCGCCAGCAGCGAGCAAGAGACCCAGTACTTC
CASSEQETQYF
>.|TRBV6-1|TRBJ2-3|TRBD1
TGTGCCAGCAGTGAGACAGGGGTCACAGATACGCAGTATTTT
CASSETGVTDTQYF
>.|TRBV27|TRBJ1-1|TRBD1
TGTGCCAGCGGGCCTGAGACAGGGCTTTCGAACACTGAAGCTTTCTTT
CASGPETGLSNTEAFF
>.|TRBV19|TRBJ2-7|.
TGTGCCAGTAGTATGGACAGTCCCTACGAGCAGTACTTC
CASSMDSPYEQYF
>.|TRBV6-5|TRBJ2-7|.
TGTGCCAGCAGTTACGGAAGGGCGGGCGAGCAGTACTTC
CASSYGRAGEQYF
>few|TRBV15|TRBJ2-3|TRBD1
TGTGCCACCAGCAGGGACAGGGGCACAGATACGCAGTATTTT
CATSRDRGTDTQYF
>.|TRBV27|TRBJ1-1|.
TGTGCCAGCAGGCCTTGGACAGAGAACACTGAAGCTTTCTTT
CASRPWTENTEAFF
>once|TRBV29-1|TRBJ2-1|.
TGCAGCGTGTCGGGGGGACAAGAATACAATGAGCAGTTCTTC
CSVSGGQEYNEQFF
>.|TRBV5-8|TRBJ1-5|TRBD1
TGTGCCAGCAGCTTGCTCTTGACAGGGAGTTGGCCCCAGCATTTT
CASSLLLTGSWPQHF
>.|TRBV19|TRBJ2-1|TRBD1
TGTGCCAGTAGTCCGGAGCGAGGACAGGGGGAAAATGAGCAGTTCTTC
CASSPERGQGENEQFF
>.|TRBV12-5|TRBJ1-3|TRBD1
TGTGCAAGTCGGACAGGAAACTCTGGAAACACCATATATTTT
CASRTGNSGNTIYF
>.|TRBV28|TRBJ2-7|.
TGTGCCAGCAGTCCCAGCGTTAACAGGGAACCCTACGAGCAGTACTTC
CASSPSVNREPYEQYF
>.|TRBV6-1|TRBJ1-1|.
TGTGCCTCAGGCTACACTGAAGCTTTCTTT
CASGYTEAFF
>.|TRBV6-1|TRBJ2-1|TRBD1
TGTGCCAGCACCCAAGACAGGGCCTCCTACAATGAGCAGTTCTTC
CASTQDRASYNEQFF
>.|TRBV6-1|TRBJ1-1|TRBD1
TGTGCCTGTAGGACAGGGGGAAATACTGAAGCTTTCTTT
CACRTGGNTEAFF
>.|TRBV5-4|TRBJ2-7|.
TGTGCCAGCAGCTTGGACGGGGCCTACGAGCAGTACTTC
CASSLDGAYEQYF
>few|TRBV5-8|TRBJ1-5|TRBD1
TGTGCCAGCAGCTTGGCAGGACAGGGGTTTCAGCCCCAGCATTTT
CASSLAGQGFQPQHF
>.|TRBV5-4|TRBJ1-2|.
TGTGCCAGCAGCTTGCCGGAGTCAAATGGCTACACCTTC
CASSLPESNGYTF
>few|TRBV6-1|TRBJ1-4|TRBD1
TGTGCCAGCAGTGGGACAGGGGCGGTCTGGAATGAAAAACTGTTTTTT
CASSGTGAVWNEKLFF
>.|TRBV27|TRBJ2-7|TRBD1
TGTGCCAGCAGTCAATGGACAGGGGGCGGCGGGAGGTCCTACGAGCAGTACTTC
CASSQWTGGGGRSYEQYF
>few|TRBV5-1|TRBJ1-1|.
TGCGCCAGCAGCCTTTGGGGGCAGGTCACTGAAGCTTTCTTT
CASSLWGQVTEAFF
>.|TRBV5-1|TRBJ2-7|.
TGCGCCAGCAGCCACGGGGTAGGAGCCTACGAGCAGTACTTC
CASSHGVGAYEQYF